The present TCR beta chain was sequenced within a study of beta chain features in type 1 diabetes. Findings and caveats of the study: The study found fewer insertions and more deletions at VDJ junctions in type 1 diabetes patients. Any HLA-type effect on TCRB rearrangement remained unresolved here. TCRB CDR3s from Type 1 diabetes patients were moderately but significantly shorter in all four CD4+ subsets.

CD4+ naive, central memory, regulatory and stem cell-like memory subsets were isolated by sorting on CD45RO/CCR7/CD25/CD127/CD95/CD27. Germline V lookup: CDR1 SNHLY, CDR2 FYNNEI. The ends lost 7 bases at V and 1 base at J; junction bases unmatched: 12. The CDR3 extends over 16 amino acids. Of note for this clone: Its antigen is currently unknown.

Since all of the isolated RNA was reverse transcribed, expressed TCRB transcripts were what got sequenced. The method was immunoSEQ multiplex PCR; TCRdb's version includes in-frame clones alone and lacks a portion of them. The table records tens of thousands of clones, approximately 59% of them present only once. Source material: Tregs from blood. The chain carries TRBV2 and TRBJ2-7, with 8 bases that match TRBD1. The origin of this receptor is a young woman in good health. The CDR3 protein is CASTPGQGRGSYEQYF. Here the CDR3 DNA reads TGTGCCAGCACCCCCGGACAGGGAAGGGGGTCCTACGAGCAGTACTTC.